The present entry profiles one T cell receptor (beta chain) with its context. The source of the sample is a study of CD8+ T cells in alopecia areata. Trimming removed 2 bases from V and 7 bases from J; junction bases left unmatched: 9. The CDR3 loop spans 15 amino acids. Germline CDR1 and CDR2: SGHAT and FQNNGV. Sequencing templates came from extracted RNA that was reverse transcribed into cDNA. TCRdb keeps only in-frame clones here, not all; method: immunoSEQ multiplex PCR. The sample includes 140,000 to 150,000 clones, approximately 49% seen only once; the top ten take 0.95% to 1%. The TCR was taken from a human donor with alopecia areata. The input for sequencing was CD4+ T cells sorted from blood, taken at week 0. The J gene is TRBJ1-2, the V gene TRBV11-2; 8 bases fit TRBD1. The CDR3 sequence is CASSLSRAGGFGYTF. Written as DNA, the CDR3 is TGTGCCAGCAGCTTAAGTCGGGCAGGGGGCTTTGGCTACACCTTC.